This T cell receptor beta chain was recorded in a study of blood T cell repertoires in COVID-19. Overall study: Samples representing acute and convalescent COVID-19 were sourced from the United States, Italy and Spain.

This CDR3 has 14 residues. In germline, CDR1 is MNHEY, CDR2 SVGEGT. J gave up 4 bases and V 5 bases, and 6 bases lay outside the gene matches. Profiled with immunoSEQ multiplex PCR; TCRdb holds only in-frame clones, not every one. The sample has about 150,000 clones, roughly four fifths seen once. Material: peripheral blood. The receptor was derived from an elderly woman with acute or convalescent COVID-19. The chain is built from TRBV6-2 or TRBV6-3 and TRBJ2-7, with 9 bases identical to TRBD2. CDR3 bases: TGTGCCAGCAGTGCGGCGGGGGGGCGGTACGAGCAGTACTTC. It yields the protein CASSAAGGRYEQYF.